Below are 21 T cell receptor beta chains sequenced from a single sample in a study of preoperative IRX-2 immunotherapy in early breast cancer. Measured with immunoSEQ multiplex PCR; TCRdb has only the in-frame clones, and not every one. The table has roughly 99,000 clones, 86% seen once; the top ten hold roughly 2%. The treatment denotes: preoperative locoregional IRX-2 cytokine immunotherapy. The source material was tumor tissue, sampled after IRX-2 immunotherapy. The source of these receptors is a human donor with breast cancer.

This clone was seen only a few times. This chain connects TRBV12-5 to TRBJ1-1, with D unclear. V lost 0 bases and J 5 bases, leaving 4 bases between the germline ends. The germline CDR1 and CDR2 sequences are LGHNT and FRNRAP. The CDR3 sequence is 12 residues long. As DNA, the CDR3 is TGTGCTAGTGGTTTGGTACAGACTGAAGCTTTCTTT. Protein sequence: CASGLVQTEAFF. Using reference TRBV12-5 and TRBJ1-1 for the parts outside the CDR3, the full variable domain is DARVTQTPRHKVTEMGQEVTMRCQPILGHNTVFWYRQTMMQGLELLAYFRNRAPLDDSGMPKDRFSAEMPDATLATLKIQPSEPRDSAVYFCASGLVQTEAFFGQGTRLTVV.

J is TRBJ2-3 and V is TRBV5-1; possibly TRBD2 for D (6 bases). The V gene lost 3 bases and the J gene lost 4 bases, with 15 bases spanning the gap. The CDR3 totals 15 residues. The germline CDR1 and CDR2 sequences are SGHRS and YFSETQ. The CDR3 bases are TGCGCCAGCAGCTACTCCTCTAGCGCCGCAGATACGCAGTATTTT. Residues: CASSYSSSAADTQYF.

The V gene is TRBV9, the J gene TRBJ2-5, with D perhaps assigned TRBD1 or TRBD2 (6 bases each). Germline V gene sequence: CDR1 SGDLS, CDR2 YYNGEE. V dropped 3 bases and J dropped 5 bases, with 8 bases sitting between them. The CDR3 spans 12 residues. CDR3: CASSDGGETQYF. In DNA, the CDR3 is TGTGCCAGCAGCGACGGGGGCGAGACCCAGTACTTC.

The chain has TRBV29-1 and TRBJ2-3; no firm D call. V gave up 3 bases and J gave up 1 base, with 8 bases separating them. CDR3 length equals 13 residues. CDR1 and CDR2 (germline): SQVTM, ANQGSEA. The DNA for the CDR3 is TGCAGCGTTGAGATTGGACGCACAGATACGCAGTATTTT. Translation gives CSVEIGRTDTQYF.

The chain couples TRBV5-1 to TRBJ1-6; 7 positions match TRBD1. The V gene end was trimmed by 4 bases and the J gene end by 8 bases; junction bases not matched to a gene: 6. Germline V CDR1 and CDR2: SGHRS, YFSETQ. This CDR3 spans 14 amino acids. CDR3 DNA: TGCGCCAGCAGCGAGGGGGCAAAGGATTCACCCCTCCACTTT. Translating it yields CASSEGAKDSPLHF.

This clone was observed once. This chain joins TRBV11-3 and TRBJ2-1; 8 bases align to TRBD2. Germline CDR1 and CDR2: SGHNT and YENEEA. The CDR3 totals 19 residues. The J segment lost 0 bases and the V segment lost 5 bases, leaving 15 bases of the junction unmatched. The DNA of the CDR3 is TGTGCCAGCAGCCAAGCGCTAGCGGGTTCCCCGAGCTCCTACAATGAGCAGTTCTTC. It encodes CASSQALAGSPSSYNEQFF.

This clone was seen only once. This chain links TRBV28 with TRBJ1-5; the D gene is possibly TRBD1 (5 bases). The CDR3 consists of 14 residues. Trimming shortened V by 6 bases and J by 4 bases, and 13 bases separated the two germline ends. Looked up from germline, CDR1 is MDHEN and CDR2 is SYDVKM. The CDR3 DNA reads TGTGCCAGCAGAGGGACGGACTATAATCAGCCCCAGCATTTT. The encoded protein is CASRGTDYNQPQHF.

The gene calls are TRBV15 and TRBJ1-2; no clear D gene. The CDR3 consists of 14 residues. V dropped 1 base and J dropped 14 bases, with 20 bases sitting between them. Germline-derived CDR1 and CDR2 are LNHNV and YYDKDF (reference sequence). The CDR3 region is CATSRASGTTARTF. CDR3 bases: TGTGCCACCAGCAGAGCGTCAGGCACTACCGCTCGGACCTTC.

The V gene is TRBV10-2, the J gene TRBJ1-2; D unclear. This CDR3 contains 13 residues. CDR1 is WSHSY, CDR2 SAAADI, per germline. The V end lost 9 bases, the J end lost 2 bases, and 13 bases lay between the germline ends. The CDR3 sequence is CASRDGVNYGYTF. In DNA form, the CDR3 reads TGCGCCAGTAGAGACGGGGTCAACTATGGCTACACCTTC.

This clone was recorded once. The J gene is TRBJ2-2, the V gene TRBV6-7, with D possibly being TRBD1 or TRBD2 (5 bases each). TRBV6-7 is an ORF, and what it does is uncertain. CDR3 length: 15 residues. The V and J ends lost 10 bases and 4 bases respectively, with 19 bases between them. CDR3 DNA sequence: TGTGCCACCGAGCTTGGGGGAGCGAGCACCGGGGAGCTGTTTTTT. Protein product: CATELGGASTGELFF.

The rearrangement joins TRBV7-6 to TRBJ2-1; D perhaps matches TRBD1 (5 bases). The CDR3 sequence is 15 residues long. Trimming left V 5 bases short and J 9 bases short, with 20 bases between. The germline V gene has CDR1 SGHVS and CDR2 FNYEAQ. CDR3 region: CASSRTGYLQSEQFF. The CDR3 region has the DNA TGTGCCAGCAGCCGCACAGGTTATCTCCAAAGTGAGCAGTTCTTC.

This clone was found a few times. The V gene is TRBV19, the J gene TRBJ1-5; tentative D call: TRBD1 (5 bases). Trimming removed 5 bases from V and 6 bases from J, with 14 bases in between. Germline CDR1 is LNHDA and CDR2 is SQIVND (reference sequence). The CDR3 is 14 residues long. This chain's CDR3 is CASSGSQGIQPQHF. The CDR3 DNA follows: TGTGCCAGTAGTGGCAGTCAGGGTATTCAGCCCCAGCATTTT.

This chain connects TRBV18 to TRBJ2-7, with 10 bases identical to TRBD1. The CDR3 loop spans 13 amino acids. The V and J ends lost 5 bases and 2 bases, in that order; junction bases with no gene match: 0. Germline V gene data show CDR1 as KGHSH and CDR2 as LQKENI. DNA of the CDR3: TGTGCCAGCTCAGGACAGGGGGCCTACGAGCAGTACTTC. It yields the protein CASSGQGAYEQYF.

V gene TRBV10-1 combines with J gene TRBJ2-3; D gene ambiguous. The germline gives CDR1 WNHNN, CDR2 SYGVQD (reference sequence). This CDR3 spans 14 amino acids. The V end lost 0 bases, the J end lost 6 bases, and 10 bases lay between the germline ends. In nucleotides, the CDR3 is TGCGCCAGCAGTGAGTCATTGGCCGATGATACGCAGTATTTT. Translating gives CASSESLADDTQYF.

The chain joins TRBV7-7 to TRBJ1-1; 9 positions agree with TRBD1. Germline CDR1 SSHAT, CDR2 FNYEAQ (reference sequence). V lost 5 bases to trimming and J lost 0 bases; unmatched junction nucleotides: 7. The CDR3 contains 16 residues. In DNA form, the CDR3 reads TGTGCCAGCAGCCCTGGACAGGGGCGAATGAACACTGAAGCTTTCTTT. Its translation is CASSPGQGRMNTEAFF.

The CDR3 protein is CASSLRQGPLNTEAFF. The DNA for the CDR3 is TGCGCCAGCAGCCTTAGACAGGGGCCCTTGAACACTGAAGCTTTCTTT. The chain joins TRBV5-1 to TRBJ1-1; 8 bases match TRBD1. The ends lost 4 bases at V and 0 bases at J; junction bases unmatched: 8. CDR1 is SGHRS and CDR2 is YFSETQ in the germline V gene. The CDR3 extends over 16 amino acids.

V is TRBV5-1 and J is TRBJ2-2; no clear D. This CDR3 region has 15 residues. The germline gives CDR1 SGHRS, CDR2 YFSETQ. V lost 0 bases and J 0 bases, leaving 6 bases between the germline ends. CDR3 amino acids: CASSLGSANTGELFF. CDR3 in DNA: TGCGCCAGCAGCTTGGGCAGTGCGAACACCGGGGAGCTGTTTTTT.

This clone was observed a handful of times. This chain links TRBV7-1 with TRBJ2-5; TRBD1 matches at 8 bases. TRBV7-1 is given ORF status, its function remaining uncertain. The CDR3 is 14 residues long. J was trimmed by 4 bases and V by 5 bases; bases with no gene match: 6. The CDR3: CASSVLRGRETQYF. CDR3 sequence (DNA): TGTGCCAGCAGCGTCCTCAGGGGGCGAGAGACCCAGTACTTC.

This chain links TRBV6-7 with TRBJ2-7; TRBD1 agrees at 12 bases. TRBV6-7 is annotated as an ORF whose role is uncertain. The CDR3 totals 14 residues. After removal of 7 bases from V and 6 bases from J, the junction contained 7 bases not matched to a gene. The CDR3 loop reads CASTRDRGQGEQYF. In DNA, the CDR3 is TGTGCCAGCACCCGGGACAGGGGGCAAGGCGAGCAGTACTTC.

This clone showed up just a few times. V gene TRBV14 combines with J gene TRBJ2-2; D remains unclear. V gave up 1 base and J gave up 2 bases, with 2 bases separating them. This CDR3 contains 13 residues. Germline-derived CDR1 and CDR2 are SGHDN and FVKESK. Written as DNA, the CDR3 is TGTGCCAGCAGCCAAGCTAACACCGGGGAGCTGTTTTTT. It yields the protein CASSQANTGELFF. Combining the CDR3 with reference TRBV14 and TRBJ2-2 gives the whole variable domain EAGVTQFPSHSVIEKGQTVTLRCDPISGHDNLYWYRRVMGKEIKFLLHFVKESKQDESGMPNNRFLAERTGGTYSTLKVQPAELEDSGVYFCASSQANTGELFFGEGSRLTVL.

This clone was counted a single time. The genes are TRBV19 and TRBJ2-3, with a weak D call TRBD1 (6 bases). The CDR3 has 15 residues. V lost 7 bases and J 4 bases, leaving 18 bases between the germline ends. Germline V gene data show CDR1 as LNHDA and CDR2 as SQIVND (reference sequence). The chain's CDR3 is CASTLGGGGADTQYF. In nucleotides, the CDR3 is TGTGCCAGTACCCTAGGGGGTGGTGGTGCAGATACGCAGTATTTT.